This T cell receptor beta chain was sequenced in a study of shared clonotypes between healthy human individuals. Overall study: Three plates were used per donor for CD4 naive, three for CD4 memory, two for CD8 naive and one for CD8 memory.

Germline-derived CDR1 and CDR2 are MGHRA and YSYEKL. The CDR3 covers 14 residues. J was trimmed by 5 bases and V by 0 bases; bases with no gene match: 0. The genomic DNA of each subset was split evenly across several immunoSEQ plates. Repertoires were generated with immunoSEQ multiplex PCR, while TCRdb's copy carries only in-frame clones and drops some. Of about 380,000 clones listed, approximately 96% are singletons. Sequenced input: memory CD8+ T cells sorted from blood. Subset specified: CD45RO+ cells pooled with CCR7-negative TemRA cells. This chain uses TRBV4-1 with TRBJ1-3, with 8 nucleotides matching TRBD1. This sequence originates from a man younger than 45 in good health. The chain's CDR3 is CASSQDRGRNTIYF. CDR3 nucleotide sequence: TGCGCCAGCAGCCAAGACAGGGGGCGAAACACCATATATTTT.